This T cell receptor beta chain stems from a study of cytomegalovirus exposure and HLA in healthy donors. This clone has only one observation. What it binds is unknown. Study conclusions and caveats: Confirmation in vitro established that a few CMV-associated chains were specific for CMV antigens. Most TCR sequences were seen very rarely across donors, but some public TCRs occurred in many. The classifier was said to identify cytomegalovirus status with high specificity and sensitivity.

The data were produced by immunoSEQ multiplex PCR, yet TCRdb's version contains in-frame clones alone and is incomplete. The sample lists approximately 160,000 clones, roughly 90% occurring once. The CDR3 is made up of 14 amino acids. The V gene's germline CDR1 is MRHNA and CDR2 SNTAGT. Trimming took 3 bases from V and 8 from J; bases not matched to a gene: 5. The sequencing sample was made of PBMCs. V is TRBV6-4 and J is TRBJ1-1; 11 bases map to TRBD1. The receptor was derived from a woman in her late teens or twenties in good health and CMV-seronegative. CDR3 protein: CASSEGTGGAEAFF. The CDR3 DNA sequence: TGTGCCAGCAGTGAAGGGACAGGGGGTGCGGAAGCTTTCTTT.